This TCR beta chain is from a study of cytomegalovirus exposure and HLA in healthy donors. PCR amplification relied on 60 Vbeta primers (plus 13 Jbeta primers). The repertoire was sequenced with immunoSEQ multiplex PCR; TCRdb's copy has only in-frame clones and lacks some. In the table there are 110,000 or so clones, 78% of which are singletons. The length of the CDR3 is 15 residues. This TCR came from a man aged 25-45 years in good health and CMV-seronegative. The genes are TRBV21-1 and TRBJ1-1; no check of the table's D call, TRBD1, against the DNA was made. TRBV21-1 is a known pseudogene. The sequencing input was PBMCs. The CDR3 DNA sequence: TGTGCCAGCAGCGCAATGCGGACAAGAAGCAAGGAAGCTTTCTTT. Translated: CASSAMRTRSKEAFF.